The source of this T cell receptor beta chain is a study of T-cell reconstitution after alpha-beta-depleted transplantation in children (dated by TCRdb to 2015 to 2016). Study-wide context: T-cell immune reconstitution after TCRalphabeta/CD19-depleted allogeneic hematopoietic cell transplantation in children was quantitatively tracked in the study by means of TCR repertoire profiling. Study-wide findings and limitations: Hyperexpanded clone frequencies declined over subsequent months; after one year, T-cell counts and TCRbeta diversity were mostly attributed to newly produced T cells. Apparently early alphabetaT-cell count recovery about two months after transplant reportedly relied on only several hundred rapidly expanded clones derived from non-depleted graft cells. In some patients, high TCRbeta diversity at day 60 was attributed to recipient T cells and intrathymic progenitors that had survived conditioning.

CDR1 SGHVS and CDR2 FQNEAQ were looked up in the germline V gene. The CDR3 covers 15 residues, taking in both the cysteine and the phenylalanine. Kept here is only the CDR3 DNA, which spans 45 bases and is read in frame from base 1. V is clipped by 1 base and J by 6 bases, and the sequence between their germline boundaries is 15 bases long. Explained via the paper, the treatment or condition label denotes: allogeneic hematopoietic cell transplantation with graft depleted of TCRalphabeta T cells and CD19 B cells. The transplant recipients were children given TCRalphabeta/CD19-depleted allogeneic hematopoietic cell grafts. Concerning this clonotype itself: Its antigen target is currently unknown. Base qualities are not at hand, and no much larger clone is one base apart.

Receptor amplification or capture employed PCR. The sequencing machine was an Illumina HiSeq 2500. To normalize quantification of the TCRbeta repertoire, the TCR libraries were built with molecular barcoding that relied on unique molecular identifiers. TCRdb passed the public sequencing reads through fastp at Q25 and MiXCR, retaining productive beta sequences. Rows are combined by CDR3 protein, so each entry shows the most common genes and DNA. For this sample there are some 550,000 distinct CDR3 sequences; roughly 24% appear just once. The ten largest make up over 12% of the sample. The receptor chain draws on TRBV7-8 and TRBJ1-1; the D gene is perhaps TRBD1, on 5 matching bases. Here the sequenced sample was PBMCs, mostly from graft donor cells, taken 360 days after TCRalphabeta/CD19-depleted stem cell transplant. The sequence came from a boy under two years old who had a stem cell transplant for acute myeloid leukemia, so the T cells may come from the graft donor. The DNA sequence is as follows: TGTGCCAGCAGCTTAGGGTTCAGGGAGCGTGCTGAAGCTTTCTTT. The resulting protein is CASSLGFRERAEAFF.